The 6 T cell receptor beta chains reported below all come from one sample, sequenced in a study of blood T cell repertoires in COVID-19. Generated by immunoSEQ multiplex PCR, the TCRdb table keeps only in-frame clones and is missing some. The sample records over 150,000 clones, about 90% being singletons. The specimen sequenced was PBMCs or T cells enriched from blood (not recorded which). The receptors shown here come from a woman aged 45-65 years who had recovered from COVID-19.

The chain carries TRBV5-1 and TRBJ2-2, with unresolved D. This CDR3 is 13 amino acids long. V lost 5 bases, J lost 1 base, and 6 bases lay in between. Per germline, CDR1 SGHRS and CDR2 YFSETQ. CDR3 DNA sequence: TGCGCCAGCAGACAGATGAACACCGGGGAGCTGTTTTTT. It is translated as CASRQMNTGELFF.

This chain uses TRBV2 with TRBJ2-3; 10 bases map to TRBD2. The length of the CDR3 is 16 residues. Germline trimming cut 6 bases from V and 6 bases from J; bases unmatched to any gene: 12. Per germline, CDR1 SNHLY and CDR2 FYNNEI. CDR3 protein: CASRGGSGRALDTQYF. CDR3 DNA sequence: TGTGCCAGCAGAGGAGGGAGCGGGAGGGCCCTCGATACGCAGTATTTT. Filled out from reference TRBV2 and TRBJ2-3, the complete variable domain reads EPEVTQTPSHQVTQMGQEVILRCVPISNHLYFYWYRQILGQKVEFLVSFYNNEISEKSEIFDDQFSVERPDGSNFTLKIRSTKLEDSAMYFCASRGGSGRALDTQYFGPGTRLTVL.

The chain recombines TRBV28 with TRBJ2-5; the match to TRBD1 covers 10 bases. The CDR3 contains 17 residues. Germline V gene lookup returns CDR1 MDHEN and CDR2 SYDVKM. V lost 1 base to trimming and J lost 1 base; unmatched junction nucleotides: 6. The CDR3 sequence: CASSLFGTGATQETQYF. The CDR3 nucleotides are TGTGCCAGCAGTTTATTCGGGACAGGGGCTACCCAAGAGACCCAGTACTTC.

This clone was counted only a few times. The V call is TRBV30, the J call TRBJ1-2; 7 nucleotides align to TRBD1. This CDR3 has 13 residues. V was pared by 4 bases and J by 4 bases, with 6 bases of the junction left unmatched. CDR1 is GTSNPN and CDR2 is SVGIG in the germline V gene (reference sequence). The CDR3 DNA sequence: TGTGCCTGGAAGCGGCAGGGGGGCTATGGCTACACCTTC. Its protein is CAWKRQGGYGYTF.

The genes are TRBV5-1 and TRBJ2-2; perhaps TRBD2 as D (6 bases). This CDR3 has 17 amino acids. Per the germline V gene, CDR1 is SGHRS and CDR2 is YFSETQ. Trimming stripped 4 bases from V and 0 bases from J, with 16 bases between. The CDR3 nucleotides read TGCGCCAGCAGCCTGCTAGGCGGGACTGCGAACACCGGGGAGCTGTTTTTT. Residues: CASSLLGGTANTGELFF.

This chain uses TRBV24-1 with TRBJ2-7; possible D gene TRBD1, 5 bases. Deletions cut 4 bases from V and 6 bases from J, with 12 bases between. The V gene's germline CDR1 is KGHDR and CDR2 SFDVKD. This CDR3 is built from 13 residues. CDR3 coding DNA: TGTGCCACCAGTGAACAAGACAGATCCGAGCAGTACTTC. Its translation is CATSEQDRSEQYF.